The clone carrying this TCR beta chain was observed many times. What it binds is not known. These data come from a study of CD8 T cells in ankylosing spondylitis. Whole-study results and caveats: Prior work had noted some motif variants in reactive arthritis blood and synovial fluid. Disease-associated clones were reportedly significantly overrepresented in matched ankylosing spondylitis synovial fluid.

MiXCR was run by TCRdb on the 5' RACE reads, yielding one entry per CDR3 protein. This sample carries around 250,000 distinct CDR3 sequences, about 10% of them seen once, and the ten largest clones take 6% to 8.5%. The source material was blood, either unsorted or a sorted T cell fraction (not recorded which). The TCR was taken from a male donor with ankylosing spondylitis or in good health (not recorded which).

CDR3 region: CASSVGTTNEKLFF. The CDR3, as DNA: TGTGCCAGCAGTGTCGGCACAACTAATGAAAAACTGTTTTTT. The rearrangement uses TRBV12-3 or TRBV12-4 and TRBJ1-4; D remains unclear. This CDR3 is built from 14 residues. V lost 5 bases to trimming and J lost 0 bases, with 7 bases between them.